Following are 21 T cell receptor beta chains from one sample sequenced in a study of PD-L1 blockade in urothelial cancer. Libraries were prepared by immunoSEQ multiplex PCR; TCRdb keeps only in-frame clonotypes and omits some of them. The table has 85,000 to 130,000 clones, roughly nine tenths seen once. The sample was PBMCs, taken around atezolizumab (anti-PD-L1) treatment. The receptors originated from a woman of 80 years or more with urothelial cancer.

The chain uses TRBV4-1 and TRBJ2-7; 7 bases fit TRBD1. Germline CDR1 and CDR2: MGHRA and YSYEKL. CDR3 length equals 15 residues. V lost 1 base, J lost 2 bases, and 5 bases stayed unmatched. The CDR3 loop reads CASSQAGDRAYEQYF. DNA for the CDR3: TGCGCCAGCAGCCAAGCTGGGGACAGAGCCTACGAGCAGTACTTC.

The chain carries TRBV2 and TRBJ2-1; 11 bases match TRBD2. V lost 8 bases to trimming and J lost 7 bases; unmatched junction nucleotides: 7. Germline CDR1 SNHLY, CDR2 FYNNEI. This CDR3 is 14 amino acids long. The CDR3 here is CASLLAGGLNEQFF. CDR3 nucleotides: TGTGCCAGCCTTCTAGCGGGAGGTTTGAATGAGCAGTTCTTC.

In its sample, this clone was seen a few times. This chain uses TRBV5-4 with TRBJ1-2; possible D gene TRBD1, 6 bases. The V and J ends lost 1 base and 4 bases respectively, with 8 bases between them. CDR3 size: 13 residues. The germline CDR1 and CDR2 sequences are SGHNT and YYREEE (reference sequence). CDR3 sequence: CASSLNRVYGYTF. CDR3 coding DNA: TGTGCCAGCAGCTTGAACAGGGTCTATGGCTACACCTTC. The variable domain in full, completed from reference TRBV5-4 and TRBJ1-2, reads ETGVTQSPTHLIKTRGQQVTLRCSSQSGHNTVSWYQQALGQGPQFIFQYYREEENGRGNFPPRFSGLQFPNYSSELNVNALELDDSALYLCASSLNRVYGYTFGSGTRLTVV.

The chain recombines TRBV28 with TRBJ2-7; possible D gene TRBD2, 5 bases. The CDR3 consists of 12 residues. The V end was cut by 3 bases, the J end by 7 bases, with 10 bases between. CDR1 and CDR2 from the germline V gene are MDHEN and SYDVKM. The CDR3 loop is CASSFSRGEQYF. The CDR3, as DNA: TGTGCCAGCAGTTTTTCCCGAGGGGAGCAGTACTTC.

The gene calls are TRBV5-5 and TRBJ2-4; tentatively, D is TRBD1 (6 bases). Between the trimmed V and J ends, which lost 4 bases and 3 bases, there was a span of 17 bases. There are 16 residues in the CDR3. From germline, CDR1 is SGHKS and CDR2 YYEKEE (reference sequence). The CDR3 reads CASSQGTSDYKNIQYF. CDR3 nucleotide sequence: TGTGCCAGCAGCCAAGGGACAAGCGACTACAAAAACATTCAGTACTTC.

The CDR3 region is CASSSSWRETQYF. The DNA for the CDR3 is TGCGCCAGCAGCTCCAGTTGGAGAGAGACCCAGTACTTC. V usage is TRBV5-1 and J usage is TRBJ2-5; D uncertain. Germline lookup yields CDR1 SGHRS and CDR2 YFSETQ. With 3 bases removed from V and 4 bases from J, the gap between germline ends came to 10 bases. There are 13 residues in the CDR3.

CDR3 sequence reads: CASSPYPRGDTEAFF. CDR3 DNA: TGTGCCAGCAGCCCCTATCCCAGGGGGGACACTGAAGCTTTCTTT. The V and J genes are TRBV9 and TRBJ1-1; 7 positions agree with TRBD1. V dropped 4 bases and J dropped 3; count of bases not matched to a gene: 9. The CDR3 sequence is 15 residues long. Germline V CDR1 and CDR2: SGDLS, YYNGEE.

The genes are TRBV5-1 and TRBJ2-2; 15 bases line up with TRBD2. J lost 2 bases, V lost 0 bases, and 5 bases had no gene match. The CDR3 consists of 19 residues. CDR1 SGHRS and CDR2 YFSETQ come from the germline V gene. The CDR3 protein is CASSLAGLAGGPNTGELFF. For the CDR3, the DNA is TGCGCCAGCAGCTTGGCCGGACTAGCGGGAGGGCCAAACACCGGGGAGCTGTTTTTT.

The chain is built from TRBV27 and TRBJ2-1; 10 bases align to TRBD2. Germline assignment: CDR1 MNHEY and CDR2 SMNVEV (reference sequence). This CDR3 has 18 amino acids. Losses at the gene ends were 4 bases for V and 10 bases for J; bases not matched to a gene: 19. The CDR3 is CASSSLSRGLAGEQEQFF. The CDR3, as DNA: TGTGCCAGCAGTTCCCTATCGAGGGGGCTAGCGGGAGAGCAGGAGCAGTTCTTC.

The gene calls are TRBV5-6 and TRBJ2-7, with D maybe TRBD1 (6 bases). The CDR3 sequence is 15 residues long. V shed 4 bases and J shed 5 bases, with 19 bases lying between them. Germline CDR1 and CDR2: SGHDT and YYEEEE. The chain's CDR3 is CASSTGTRRGNEQYF. As DNA, the CDR3 is TGTGCCAGCAGCACTGGGACACGCCGAGGGAACGAGCAGTACTTC.

V is TRBV18 and J is TRBJ1-1, with TRBD1 matching 8 bases. CDR1 KGHSH and CDR2 LQKENI come from the germline V gene. The CDR3 runs 17 residues. V lost 0 bases and J lost 3; bases outside the gene matches: 9. The CDR3 here is CASSPPIGQGKYTEAFF. CDR3 DNA: TGTGCCAGCTCACCACCAATCGGACAGGGCAAGTACACTGAAGCTTTCTTT.

The chain employs TRBV7-3 and TRBJ1-2, with TRBD1 identical over 8 bases. The CDR3 extends over 14 amino acids. Germline values: CDR1 SGHTA, CDR2 FQGTGA. V was clipped by 5 bases and J by 4 bases; unmatched bases: 6. This CDR3 reads CASSPDRAGYGYTF. The CDR3 DNA reads TGTGCCAGCAGCCCGGACAGGGCGGGCTATGGCTACACCTTC.

This chain connects TRBV29-1 to TRBJ2-1; possible D gene TRBD2, 6 bases. V dropped 7 bases and J dropped 7 bases, with 14 bases sitting between them. Germline loops: CDR1 SQVTM, CDR2 ANQGSEA. This CDR3 spans 12 amino acids. DNA of the CDR3: TGCAGCGCCGAGCCCGGGAGTAATGAGCAGTTCTTC. Translated: CSAEPGSNEQFF.

The chain has TRBV5-1 and TRBJ2-7; 14 bases agree with TRBD2. Germline CDR1 reads SGHRS; CDR2 reads YFSETQ. The CDR3 runs to 16 residues. Trimming cost V 1 base and J 4 bases; bases outside gene matches: 4. In nucleotides, the CDR3 is TGCGCCAGCAGCTTGAGCGGGACTAGCGGGAGTTACGAGCAGTACTTC. It yields the protein CASSLSGTSGSYEQYF.

The chain is built from TRBV2 and TRBJ2-7, with 7 bases identical to TRBD1. Unmatched junction bases numbered 15, after V lost 7 bases and J lost 0 bases. Germline CDR1 reads SNHLY; CDR2 reads FYNNEI. This CDR3 comprises 17 residues. CDR3 sequence reads: CASKYGTEKGASYEQYF. The CDR3 DNA follows: TGTGCCAGCAAATATGGGACAGAAAAGGGCGCCTCCTACGAGCAGTACTTC.

The chain links TRBV6-1 to TRBJ2-1, with D uncertain. CDR1 is MNHNS, CDR2 SASEGT, per germline. The V end was cut by 8 bases, the J end by 1 base, with 12 bases between. The CDR3 sequence is 14 residues long. CDR3 residues: CASASESSYNEQFF. As DNA, the CDR3 is TGTGCCAGCGCATCCGAGAGTTCCTACAATGAGCAGTTCTTC.

The chain has TRBV6-6 and TRBJ1-1; D uncertain. The CDR3 loop spans 12 amino acids. Germline values: CDR1 MNHNY, CDR2 SVGAGI (reference sequence). Trimming shortened V by 6 bases and J by 5 bases, and 10 bases separated the two germline ends. The CDR3 sequence: CASRQTRTEAFF. The CDR3 nucleotides are TGTGCCAGCAGACAGACGAGAACTGAAGCTTTCTTT.

V is TRBV5-1 and J is TRBJ1-1; TRBD1 might be the D (5 bases). Trimming left V 4 bases short and J 11 bases short, with 21 bases between. Per the germline V gene, CDR1 is SGHRS and CDR2 is YFSETQ. The CDR3 is made up of 14 amino acids. CDR3 in amino acids: CASSLGGTIEEAFF. CDR3 coding DNA: TGCGCCAGCAGCCTCGGCGGGACCATCGAGGAGGCTTTCTTT.

The rearrangement uses TRBV11-2 and TRBJ1-4; D uncertain. CDR1 is SGHAT and CDR2 is FQNNGV in the germline V gene. V was trimmed by 1 base and J by 6 bases, leaving 15 bases between them. The CDR3 has 16 amino acids. The CDR3 nucleotides are TGTGCCAGCAGCTTAGGAGCGGGGTATAGCGATGAAAAACTGTTTTTT. It is translated as CASSLGAGYSDEKLFF. Variable domain in full (rest from reference TRBV11-2 and TRBJ1-4): EAGVAQSPRYKIIEKRQSVAFWCNPISGHATLYWYQQILGQGPKLLIQFQNNGVVDDSQLPKDRFSAERLKGVDSTLKIQPAKLEDSAVYLCASSLGAGYSDEKLFFGSGTQLSVL.

The rearrangement joins TRBV6-5 to TRBJ1-5, with 7 bases that match TRBD1. The CDR3 runs 13 residues. Germline V gene sequence: CDR1 MNHEY, CDR2 SVGAGI. Losses at the gene ends were 6 bases for V and 13 bases for J; bases not matched to a gene: 12. This CDR3 reads CASRTNRGESQHF. The CDR3, as DNA: TGTGCCAGCAGGACCAACAGGGGCGAATCGCAGCATTTT.

V and J are TRBV5-6 and TRBJ1-2; 7 bases match TRBD1. CDR3 length: 18 amino acids. V lost 1 base and J lost 2; bases outside the gene matches: 14. The V gene's germline CDR1 is SGHDT and CDR2 YYEEEE. Here the CDR3 reads CASSLWTAGGTMNYGYTF. CDR3 DNA sequence: TGTGCCAGCAGCTTGTGGACGGCAGGGGGTACTATGAACTATGGCTACACCTTC.